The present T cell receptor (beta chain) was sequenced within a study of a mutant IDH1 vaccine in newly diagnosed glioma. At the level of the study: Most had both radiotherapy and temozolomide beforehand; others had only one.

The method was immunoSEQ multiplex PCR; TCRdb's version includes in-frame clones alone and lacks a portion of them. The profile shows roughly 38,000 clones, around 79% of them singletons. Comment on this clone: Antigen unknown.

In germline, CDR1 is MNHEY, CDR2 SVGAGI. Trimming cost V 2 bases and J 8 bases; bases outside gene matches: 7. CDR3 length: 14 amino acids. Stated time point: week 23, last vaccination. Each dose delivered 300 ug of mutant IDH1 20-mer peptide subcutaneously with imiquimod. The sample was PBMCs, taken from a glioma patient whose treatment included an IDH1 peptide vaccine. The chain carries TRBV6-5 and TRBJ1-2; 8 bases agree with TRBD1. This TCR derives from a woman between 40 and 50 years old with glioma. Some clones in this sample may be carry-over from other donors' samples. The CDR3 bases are TGTGCCAGCAGTTACGTAGGACAGGGCGGAGGCTACACCTTC. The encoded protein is CASSYVGQGGGYTF.